The clone carrying this T cell receptor beta chain was seen only a few times. Its antigen is still unknown. These data originate in a study of neurological immune-mediated disorders. Study-wide results and caveats: Expanded clones shared no CDR3 amino acid sequences across subjects, suggesting private repertoires in all groups.

The V end lost 2 bases, the J end lost 5 bases, and 8 bases lay between the germline ends. Germline loops: CDR1 SGHRS, CDR2 YFSETQ. This CDR3 contains 12 residues. TCRdb re-called the 5' RACE reads with MiXCR, one entry per CDR3 protein. In the table there are approximately 19,000 distinct CDR3 sequences, around 14% of which are singletons. This chain links TRBV5-1 with TRBJ2-7; the D gene could be TRBD1 or TRBD2 (5 bases each). The specimen sequenced was PBMCs. The receptor was derived from a female donor with HTLV-1-associated myelopathy (HAM/TSP). The CDR3 here is CASSFRENEQYF. The CDR3, as DNA: TGCGCCAGCAGCTTCAGGGAGAACGAGCAGTACTTC.